The T cell receptor beta chain under discussion was sequenced for a study of T cell responses to AZD1222 COVID-19 vaccine (dated by TCRdb to 2020 to 2022). Some background on the complete study: AZD1222 recipients given second doses at about 4 weeks or at about 12 weeks were pooled, since spike-specific TCR depth and breadth were not found to differ between the two schedules. Trial participants were enrolled by age into subgroups of 18-55, 56-69 and 70-plus years, and 148, 28 and 57 TCR-sequenced participants, respectively, were included in these subgroups. TCR sequencing covered roughly 230 trial participants: around 210 given two doses of AZD1222 and approximately 25 given two doses of MenACWY control vaccine.

With regard to this clone: Its antigen has not been determined. The sample holds no much larger clone one base away, and base qualities are not on file.

As encoded in the germline V gene (reference sequence), CDR1 is DFQATT while CDR2 is SNEGSKA. The CDR3 spans 14 residues, from the cysteine through the phenylalanine. Left in the record is the CDR3 DNA by itself, 42 bases read in frame from the first base. Compared with germline, V lacks 3 bases and J lacks 3 bases; bases without a gene match: 5. In the paper's terms, the time point label means: baseline before first vaccination. Vaccinee samples were obtained from the UK trials COV001 and COV002, which included a single-blind randomized controlled phase 2/3 trial of AZD1222 (ChAdOx1 nCoV-19) in healthy adults. For TCRbeta chain sequencing, PBMC samples from trial participants were taken at day 0 and at day 28 after the second dose. Results and caveats for the whole study, not just this receptor: Only a handful of AZD1222 recipients were SARS-CoV-2 seropositive at baseline, limiting conclusions about previously exposed vaccinees. Because no samples from the day 14 peak response were available, repertoires could be characterized only after the peak T cell response. The vaccine-associated CD4 TCRs covered the entire spike protein, and the dominant responses fell in regions 160-218 and 743-854. Epitopes outside the regions mutated in the B.1.351 and B.1.1.7 variants were reportedly recognized by nearly half of the unique spike-specific TCRs. Participants were mostly white British, with more females than males. The authors suggested clonal diversity may have been underestimated. Spike-specific TCR breadth and depth rose significantly after two AZD1222 doses compared with day 0 and with MenACWY recipients. The 56-69-year group was small, and its depth increase did not reach significance, likely because of low power.

The CDR3 regions of human TCRbeta chains were subjected to immunosequencing. In the source study's methods: TCRs in the repertoires were compared against a reference library of SARS-CoV-2-specific TCRs that had been generated with the MIRA antigen-specificity platform. Breadth meant the fraction of unique TCRs that were SARS-CoV-2-associated, whereas depth meant the fraction of total T cells that were SARS-CoV-2-associated. Using the MIRA data, each spike-specific TCR was mapped to the spike region that the TCR reacts to and placed in a CD4 or CD8 class. Log10-transformed breadth and depth values were compared by one-way ANOVA with Sidak's multiple comparisons tests. The clones in this table, taken by TCRdb from immuneACCESS, are in-frame only. Not every clone is retained; where verified, under half of the shortfall comes from an unresolved V gene, and the cause of the rest is unknown. V, J and clone size reflect that table, while D and trimming were determined from the DNA. This sample has roughly 93,000 clones in its table, and 89% of those were observed once. The top ten hold roughly 1.7% of the sample.

This sequence was found in an adult in good health. The sequencing here drew on peripheral blood, taken on day 0 of AZD1222 vaccination. This chain is built from TRBV20-1 and TRBJ2-1, with 7 central nucleotides matching TRBD2. The DNA sequence is TGCAGTGCTAGTAACCTAGCGGTCTACAATGAGCAGTTCTTC. This codes for CSASNLAVYNEQFF.